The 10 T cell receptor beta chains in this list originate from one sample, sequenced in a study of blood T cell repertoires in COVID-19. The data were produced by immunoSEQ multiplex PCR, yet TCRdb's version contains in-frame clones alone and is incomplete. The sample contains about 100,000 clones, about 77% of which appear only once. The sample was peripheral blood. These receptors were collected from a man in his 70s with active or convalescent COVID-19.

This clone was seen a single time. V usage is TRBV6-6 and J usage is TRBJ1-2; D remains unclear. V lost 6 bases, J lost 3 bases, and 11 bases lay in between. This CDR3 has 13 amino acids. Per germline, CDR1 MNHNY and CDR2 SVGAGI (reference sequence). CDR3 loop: CASSLDTDYGYTF. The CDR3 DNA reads TGTGCCAGCAGCCTTGACACCGACTATGGCTACACCTTC.

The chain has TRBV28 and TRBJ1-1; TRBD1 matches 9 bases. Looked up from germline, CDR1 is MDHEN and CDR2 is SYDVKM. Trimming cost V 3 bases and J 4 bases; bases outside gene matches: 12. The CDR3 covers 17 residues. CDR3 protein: CASSFIPYRGQVTEAFF. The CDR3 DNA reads TGTGCCAGCAGTTTCATCCCATACAGGGGGCAGGTCACTGAAGCTTTCTTT.

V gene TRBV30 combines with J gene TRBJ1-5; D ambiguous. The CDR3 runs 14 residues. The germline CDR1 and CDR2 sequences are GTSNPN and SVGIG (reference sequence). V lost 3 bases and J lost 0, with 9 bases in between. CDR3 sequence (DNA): TGTGCCTGGAGCCAAAGCAATAGCAATCAGCCCCAGCATTTT. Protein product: CAWSQSNSNQPQHF. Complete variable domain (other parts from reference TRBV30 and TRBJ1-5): SQTIHQWPATLVQPVGSPLSLECTVEGTSNPNLYWYRQAAGRGLQLLFYSVGIGQISSEVPQNLSASRPQDRQFILSSKKLLLSDSGFYLCAWSQSNSNQPQHFGDGTRLSIL.

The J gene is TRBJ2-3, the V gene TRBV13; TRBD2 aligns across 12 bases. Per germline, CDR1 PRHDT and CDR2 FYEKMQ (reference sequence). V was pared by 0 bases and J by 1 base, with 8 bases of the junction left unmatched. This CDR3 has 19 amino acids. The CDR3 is CASSLGLAGGALRTDTQYF. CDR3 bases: TGTGCCAGCAGCTTAGGGCTAGCGGGGGGGGCCCTCCGCACAGATACGCAGTATTTT.

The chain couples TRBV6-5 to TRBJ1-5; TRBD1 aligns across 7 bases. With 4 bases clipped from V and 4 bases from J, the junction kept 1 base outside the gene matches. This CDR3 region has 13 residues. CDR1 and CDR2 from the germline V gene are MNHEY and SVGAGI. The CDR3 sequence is CASSWDSNQPQHF. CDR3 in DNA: TGTGCCAGCAGTTGGGACAGTAATCAGCCCCAGCATTTT.

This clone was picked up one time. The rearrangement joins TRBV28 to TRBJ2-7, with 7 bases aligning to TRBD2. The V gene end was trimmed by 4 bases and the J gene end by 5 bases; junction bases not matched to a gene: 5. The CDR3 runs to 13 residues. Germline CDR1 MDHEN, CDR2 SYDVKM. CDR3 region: CASSSPGRDEQYF. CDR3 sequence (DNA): TGTGCCAGCAGTTCCCCTGGGAGGGACGAGCAGTACTTC.

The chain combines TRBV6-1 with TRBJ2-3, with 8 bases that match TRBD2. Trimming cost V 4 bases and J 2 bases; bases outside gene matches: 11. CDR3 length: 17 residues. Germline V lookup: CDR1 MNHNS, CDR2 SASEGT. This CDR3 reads CASSGRVSGRSTDTQYF. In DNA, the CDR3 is TGTGCCAGCAGTGGGCGGGTGAGCGGGAGATCCACAGATACGCAGTATTTT.

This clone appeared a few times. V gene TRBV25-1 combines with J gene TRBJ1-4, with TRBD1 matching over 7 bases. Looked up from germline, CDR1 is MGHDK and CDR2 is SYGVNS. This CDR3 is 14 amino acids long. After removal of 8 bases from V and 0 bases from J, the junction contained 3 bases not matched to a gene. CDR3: CASGTAATNEKLFF. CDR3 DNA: TGTGCCAGCGGGACAGCTGCAACTAATGAAAAACTGTTTTTT.

This chain's CDR3 is CASSLAASGRLEQFF. The CDR3 DNA reads as TGTGCCAGCAGCTTAGCGGCTAGCGGGAGACTAGAGCAGTTCTTC. This chain links TRBV7-9 with TRBJ2-1; the match to TRBD2 covers 10 bases. The length of the CDR3 is 15 residues. Germline V lookup: CDR1 SEHNR, CDR2 FQNEAQ (reference sequence). V lost 0 bases and J lost 10; bases outside the gene matches: 6.

CDR3 loop: CASSSSGSGYNEQFF. The CDR3 bases are TGTGCCAGCAGTTCAAGCGGGAGTGGCTACAATGAGCAGTTCTTC. The chain uses TRBV6-2 or TRBV6-3 and TRBJ2-1; 8 bases fit TRBD2. The germline V gene encodes CDR1 MNHEY and CDR2 SVGEGT. The CDR3 has 15 residues. V lost 4 bases, J lost 3 bases, and 5 bases stayed unmatched.